The 5 T cell receptor beta chains below all came from one sample that was sequenced in a study of shared clonotypes between healthy human individuals. Assay used: immunoSEQ multiplex PCR; TCRdb lists only in-frame clones, some missing. The sample shows around 2,000,000 clones, 93% of them seen only once. CD45RO negativity and positive selection for CCR7 defined naive CD8 cells, a population that excluded terminally differentiated effector memory CD45RA+ cells. The sample comprised naive CD8+ T cells from PBMCs. The receptors were sampled from a man aged 18 to 29 in good health. Some clones in this sample may be carry-over from other donors' samples.

V gene TRBV13 combines with J gene TRBJ2-1, with 7 bases matching TRBD1. This CDR3 spans 15 amino acids. Losses at the gene ends were 4 bases for V and 4 bases for J; bases not matched to a gene: 7. CDR1 PRHDT and CDR2 FYEKMQ come from the germline V gene (reference sequence). The CDR3 nucleotides are TGTGCCAGCAGCTACGGGACAGCTTCTTACAATGAGCAGTTCTTC. The encoded protein is CASSYGTASYNEQFF. The full variable domain, completed using reference TRBV13 and TRBJ2-1, is AAGVIQSPRHLIKEKRETATLKCYPIPRHDTVYWYQQGPGQDPQFLISFYEKMQSDKGSIPDRFSAQQFSDYHSELNMSSLELGDSALYFCASSYGTASYNEQFFGPGTRLTVL.

The chain combines TRBV2 with TRBJ2-1; TRBD1 matches 9 bases. The length of the CDR3 is 18 residues. Unmatched junction bases numbered 14, after V lost 4 bases and J lost 4 bases. In germline, CDR1 is SNHLY, CDR2 FYNNEI. The CDR3 sequence: CASSGGTGYQHTYNEQFF. CDR3 coding DNA: TGTGCCAGCAGTGGGGGGACAGGGTATCAGCATACGTACAATGAGCAGTTCTTC. Together with reference TRBV2 and TRBJ2-1, the CDR3 gives the full variable domain: EPEVTQTPSHQVTQMGQEVILRCVPISNHLYFYWYRQILGQKVEFLVSFYNNEISEKSEIFDDQFSVERPDGSNFTLKIRSTKLEDSAMYFCASSGGTGYQHTYNEQFFGPGTRLTVL.

The V gene is TRBV6-1, the J gene TRBJ1-4; D gene uncertain. Deletions cut 7 bases from V and 6 bases from J, with 12 bases between. The V gene's germline CDR1 is MNHNS and CDR2 SASEGT. This CDR3 region has 13 residues. The CDR3 nucleotides read TGTGCCAGCACGACGGCTTATCATGAAAAACTGTTTTTT. Amino acids: CASTTAYHEKLFF.

The chain combines TRBV4-1 with TRBJ2-5; D uncertain. V dropped 1 base and J dropped 4 bases, with 10 bases sitting between them. The CDR3 covers 14 residues. From germline, CDR1 is MGHRA and CDR2 YSYEKL. This CDR3 is CASSQVPRRETQYF. The CDR3 bases are TGCGCCAGCAGCCAAGTCCCGCGACGAGAGACCCAGTACTTC.

The rearrangement links TRBV5-6 to TRBJ2-7, with a possible D match to TRBD1 (5 bases). The germline V and J ends were trimmed by 4 bases and 2 bases, with 16 bases remaining between them. Looked up from germline, CDR1 is SGHDT and CDR2 is YYEEEE. The CDR3 has 15 amino acids. The CDR3 region is CASSLYIGAAYEQYF. The CDR3, as DNA: TGTGCCAGCAGCCTCTATATTGGGGCGGCCTACGAGCAGTACTTC.